Shown below are 8 T cell receptor beta chains from a single sample sequenced in a study of blood T cells in healthy people across ages. Using a J-beta primer mix together with a sample-barcoded 5' primer, a second PCR was run for about 6 to 11 cycles. One entry per CDR3 protein results from TCRdb running MiXCR on the 5' RACE reads. The profile shows around 900,000 distinct CDR3 sequences, 29% of them singletons. Specimen: blood. Source of these receptors: a woman of 80 years or more in good health.

A word on this clonotype: A much larger clone is a single base away; this may be a read error. This chain links TRBV5-1 with TRBJ2-3; D may be TRBD2 (5 bases). The CDR3 runs 13 residues. The ends were cut back, 0 bases at V and 7 bases at J, with 9 bases in the middle. The V gene's germline CDR1 is SGHRS and CDR2 YFSETQ. CDR3 bases: TGCGCCAGCAGCTTGGAACCGGGAAATACGCAGTATTTT. Its protein is CASSLEPGNTQYF.

The chain recombines TRBV6-1 with TRBJ1-2; 11 nucleotides line up with TRBD1. With 1 base clipped from V and 3 bases from J, the junction kept 1 base outside the gene matches. Germline V gene lookup returns CDR1 MNHNS and CDR2 SASEGT. The CDR3 extends over 15 amino acids. The CDR3 DNA is TGTGCCAGCAGTGAAGGGACAGGGGGCCACTATGGCTACACCTTC. Translated: CASSEGTGGHYGYTF.

V is TRBV7-9 and J is TRBJ1-5, with a weak D call TRBD1 (5 bases). The CDR3 is 14 amino acids. Germline-derived CDR1 and CDR2 are SEHNR and FQNEAQ (reference sequence). The V end lost 2 bases, the J end lost 6 bases, and 11 bases lay between the germline ends. Here the CDR3 reads CASSLNGGFQPQHF. The DNA for the CDR3 is TGTGCCAGCAGCTTAAATGGGGGTTTTCAGCCCCAGCATTTT.

In its sample, this clonotype was seen many times. The chain has TRBV11-2 and TRBJ2-1; perhaps TRBD2 as D (5 bases). Trimming shortened V by 8 bases and J by 2 bases, and 19 bases separated the two germline ends. The CDR3 spans 16 residues. Germline loops: CDR1 SGHAT, CDR2 FQNNGV. The DNA of the CDR3 is TGTGCCAGCGGCCTAATCCGGGGTAGGCCCTACAATGAGCAGTTCTTC. Amino acid sequence: CASGLIRGRPYNEQFF.

This clonotype was observed at least ten times. The chain carries TRBV7-2 and TRBJ2-4; 8 bases line up with TRBD2. Losses at the gene ends were 3 bases for V and 4 bases for J; bases not matched to a gene: 14. CDR1 is SGHTA and CDR2 is FQGNSA in the germline V gene. CDR3 length: 18 residues. CDR3 residues: CASSFVSGGPRRKNIQYF. In DNA, the CDR3 is TGTGCCAGCAGCTTTGTATCGGGGGGGCCTCGTAGGAAAAACATTCAGTACTTC.

This chain joins TRBV24-1 and TRBJ2-5; 9 bases are shared with TRBD2. The DNA end lines up better with TRBJ2-7; the J call may be wrong. Germline CDR1 KGHDR, CDR2 SFDVKD. The CDR3 extends over 13 amino acids. The CDR3 sequence: CATSEAGGYEQYF. DNA of the CDR3: TGTGCCACCAGTGAAGCGGGAGGCTACGAGCAGTACTTC.

The chain has TRBV27 and TRBJ1-2; TRBD1 matches at 7 bases. The CDR3 spans 15 residues. Unmatched junction bases numbered 6, after V lost 0 bases and J lost 5 bases. Germline CDR1 reads MNHEY; CDR2 reads SMNVEV (reference sequence). In nucleotides, the CDR3 is TGTGCCAGCAGTTTATCCCCAGGGGGGAGGTATGGCTACACCTTC. Its protein product is CASSLSPGGRYGYTF.

This clonotype has at least ten counts. The rearrangement links TRBV7-2 to TRBJ1-5, with 9 nucleotides matching TRBD1. Germline V CDR1 and CDR2: SGHTA, FQGNSA. This CDR3 comprises 15 residues. J was trimmed by 4 bases and V by 4 bases; bases with no gene match: 5. This CDR3 is CASSSDRGSNQPQHF. CDR3 nucleotide sequence: TGTGCCAGCAGCTCGGACAGGGGCAGTAATCAGCCCCAGCATTTT.